This TCR beta chain was found in a study of monozygotic twins with inflammatory bowel disease. The quantity of total RNA per TCR library was around 3,600 ng. Eight separate reactions per sample yielded the cDNA. Template switching was used to attach UMIs, which incorporated a 6-nucleotide sample barcode. Each CDR3 protein gets one entry in TCRdb, which reprocessed the 5' RACE reads and gives no DNA. With approximately 200,000 distinct CDR3 sequences in the sample, the ten largest clones hold less than 2%. The CDR3 has 15 residues. Sequenced: blood. This chain links TRBV12-3 or TRBV12-4 with TRBJ2-1; TCRdb picks TRBD1, but there is no DNA to check that call. The TCR was taken from a human donor with ulcerative colitis or Crohn's disease, or a healthy co-twin of an affected twin (not recorded which). This chain's CDR3 is CASSHRVGLTLEQFF.